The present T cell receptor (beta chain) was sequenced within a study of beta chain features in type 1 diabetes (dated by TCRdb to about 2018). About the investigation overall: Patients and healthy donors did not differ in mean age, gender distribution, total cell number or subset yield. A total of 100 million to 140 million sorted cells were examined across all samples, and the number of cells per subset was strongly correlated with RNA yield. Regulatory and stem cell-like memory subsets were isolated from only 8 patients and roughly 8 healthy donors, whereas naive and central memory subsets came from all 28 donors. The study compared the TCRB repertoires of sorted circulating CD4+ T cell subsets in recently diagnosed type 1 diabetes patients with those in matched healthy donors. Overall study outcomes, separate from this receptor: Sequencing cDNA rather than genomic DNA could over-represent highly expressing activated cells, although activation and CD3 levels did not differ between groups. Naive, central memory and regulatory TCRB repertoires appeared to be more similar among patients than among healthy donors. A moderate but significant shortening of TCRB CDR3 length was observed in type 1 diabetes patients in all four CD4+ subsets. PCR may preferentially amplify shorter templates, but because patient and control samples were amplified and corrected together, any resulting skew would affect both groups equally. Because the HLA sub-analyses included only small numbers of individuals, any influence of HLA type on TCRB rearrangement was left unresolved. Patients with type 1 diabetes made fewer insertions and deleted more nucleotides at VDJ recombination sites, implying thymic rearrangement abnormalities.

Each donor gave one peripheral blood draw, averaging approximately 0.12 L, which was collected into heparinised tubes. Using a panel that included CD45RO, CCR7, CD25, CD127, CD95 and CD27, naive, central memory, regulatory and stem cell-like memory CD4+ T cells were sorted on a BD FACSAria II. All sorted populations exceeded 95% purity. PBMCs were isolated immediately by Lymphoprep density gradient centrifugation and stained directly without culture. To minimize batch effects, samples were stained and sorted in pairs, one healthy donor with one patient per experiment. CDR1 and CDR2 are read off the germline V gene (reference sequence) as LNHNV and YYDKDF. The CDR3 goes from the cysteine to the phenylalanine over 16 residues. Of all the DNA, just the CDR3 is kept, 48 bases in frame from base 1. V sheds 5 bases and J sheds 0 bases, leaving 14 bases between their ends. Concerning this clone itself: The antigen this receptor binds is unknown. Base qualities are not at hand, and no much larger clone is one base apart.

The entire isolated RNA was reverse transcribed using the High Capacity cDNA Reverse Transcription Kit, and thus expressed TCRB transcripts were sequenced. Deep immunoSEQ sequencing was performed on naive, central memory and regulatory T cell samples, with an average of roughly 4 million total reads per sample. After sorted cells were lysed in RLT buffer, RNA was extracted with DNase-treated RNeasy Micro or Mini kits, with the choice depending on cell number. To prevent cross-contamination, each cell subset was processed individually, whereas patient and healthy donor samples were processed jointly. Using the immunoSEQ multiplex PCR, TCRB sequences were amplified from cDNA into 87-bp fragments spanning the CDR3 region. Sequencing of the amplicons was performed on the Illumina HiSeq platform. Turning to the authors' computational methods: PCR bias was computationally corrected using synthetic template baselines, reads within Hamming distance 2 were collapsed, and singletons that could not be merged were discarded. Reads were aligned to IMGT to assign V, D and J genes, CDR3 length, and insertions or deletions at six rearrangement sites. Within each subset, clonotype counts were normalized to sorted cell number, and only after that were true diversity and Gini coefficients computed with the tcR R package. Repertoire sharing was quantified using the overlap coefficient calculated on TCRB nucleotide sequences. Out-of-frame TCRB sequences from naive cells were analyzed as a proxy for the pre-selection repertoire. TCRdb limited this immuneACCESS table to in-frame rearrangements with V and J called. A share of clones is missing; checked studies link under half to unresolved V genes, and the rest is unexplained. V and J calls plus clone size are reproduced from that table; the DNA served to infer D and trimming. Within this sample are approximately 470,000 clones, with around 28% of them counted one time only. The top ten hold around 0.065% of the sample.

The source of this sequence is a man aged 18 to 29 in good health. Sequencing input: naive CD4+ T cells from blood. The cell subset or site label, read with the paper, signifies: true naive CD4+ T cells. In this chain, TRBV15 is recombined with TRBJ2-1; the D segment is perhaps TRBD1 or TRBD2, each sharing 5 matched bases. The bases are TGTGCCACCAGCCGCGAAGGGACGCACTCCTACAATGAGCAGTTCTTC. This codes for CATSREGTHSYNEQFF. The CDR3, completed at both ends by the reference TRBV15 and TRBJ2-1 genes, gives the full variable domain DAMVIQNPRYQVTQFGKPVTLSCSQTLNHNVMYWYQQKSSQAPKLLFHYYDKDFNNEADTPDNFQSRRPNTSFCFLDIRSPGLGDTAMYLCATSREGTHSYNEQFFGPGTRLTVL.